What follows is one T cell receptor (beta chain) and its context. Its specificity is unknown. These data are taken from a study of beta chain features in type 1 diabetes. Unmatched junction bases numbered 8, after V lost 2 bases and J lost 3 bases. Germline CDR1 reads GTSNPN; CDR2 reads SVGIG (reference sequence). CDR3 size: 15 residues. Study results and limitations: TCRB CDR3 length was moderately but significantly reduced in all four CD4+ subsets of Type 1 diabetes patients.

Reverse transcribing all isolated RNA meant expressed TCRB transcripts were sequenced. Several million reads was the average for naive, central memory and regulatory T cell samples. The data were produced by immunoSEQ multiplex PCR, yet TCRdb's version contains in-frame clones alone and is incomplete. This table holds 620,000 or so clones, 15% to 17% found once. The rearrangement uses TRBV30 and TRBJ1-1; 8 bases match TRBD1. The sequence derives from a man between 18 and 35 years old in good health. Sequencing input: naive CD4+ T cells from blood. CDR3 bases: TGTGCCTGGAGTCCGGGACAGGTTTTCGACACTGAAGCTTTCTTT. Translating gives CAWSPGQVFDTEAFF.